This TCR beta chain was sequenced in a study of T-cell reconstitution after alpha-beta-depleted transplantation in children. Whole-study findings and limits: Some patients showed high day-60 TCRbeta diversity, which derived from surviving recipient T cells and thymic progenitors. Roughly two months post-transplant, alpha-beta T cells reportedly originated from several hundred graft clones that had expanded. Hyperexpanded clones declined; after one year, newly produced T cells mostly supplied diversity.

This clonotype was recorded many times. Its antigen remains unknown. This CDR3 spans 14 amino acids. Trimming left V 6 bases short and J 10 bases short, with 16 bases between. The TCRbeta library incorporated unique molecular identifiers. TCRdb redid the calling of the PCR reads with MiXCR, one entry per CDR3 protein. The profile shows 300,000 to 350,000 distinct CDR3 sequences, 23% of them singletons. The sequence was collected from a male patient younger than 18 who had a stem cell transplant for acute lymphoblastic leukemia, so the T cells may come from the graft donor. The input for sequencing was PBMCs, mostly from graft donor cells, taken 180 days after TCRalphabeta/CD19-depleted stem cell transplant. The V and J genes are TRBV12-3 or TRBV12-4 and TRBJ1-6; TRBD1 is a possible D gene (6 bases). The CDR3 loop reads CASSLVTGRSPLHF. CDR3 coding DNA: TGTGCCAGCAGCTTGGTTACAGGGAGGTCACCCCTCCACTTT.